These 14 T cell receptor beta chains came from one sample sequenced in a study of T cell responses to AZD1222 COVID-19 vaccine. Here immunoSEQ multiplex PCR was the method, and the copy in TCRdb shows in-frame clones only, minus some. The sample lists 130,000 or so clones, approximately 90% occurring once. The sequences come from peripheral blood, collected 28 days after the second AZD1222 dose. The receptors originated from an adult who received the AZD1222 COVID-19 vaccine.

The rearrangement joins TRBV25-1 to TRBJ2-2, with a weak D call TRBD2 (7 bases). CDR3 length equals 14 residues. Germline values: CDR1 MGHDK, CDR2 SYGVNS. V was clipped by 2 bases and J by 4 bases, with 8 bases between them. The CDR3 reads CASSEAGATGELFF. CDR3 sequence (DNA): TGTGCCAGCAGTGAAGCGGGGGCCACCGGGGAGCTGTTTTTT.

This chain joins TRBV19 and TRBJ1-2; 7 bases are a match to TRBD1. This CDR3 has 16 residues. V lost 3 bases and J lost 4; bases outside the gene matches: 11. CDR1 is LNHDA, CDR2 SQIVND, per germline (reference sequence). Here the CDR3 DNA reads TGTGCCAGTAGTATTCGCGACAGGGACGGCATCTATGGCTACACCTTC. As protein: CASSIRDRDGIYGYTF.

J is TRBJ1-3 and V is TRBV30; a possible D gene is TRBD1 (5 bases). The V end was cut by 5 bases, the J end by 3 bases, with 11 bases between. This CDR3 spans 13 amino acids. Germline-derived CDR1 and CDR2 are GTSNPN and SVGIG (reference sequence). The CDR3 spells CAWGTFNGNTIYF. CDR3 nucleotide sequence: TGTGCCTGGGGGACCTTCAATGGAAACACCATATATTTT.

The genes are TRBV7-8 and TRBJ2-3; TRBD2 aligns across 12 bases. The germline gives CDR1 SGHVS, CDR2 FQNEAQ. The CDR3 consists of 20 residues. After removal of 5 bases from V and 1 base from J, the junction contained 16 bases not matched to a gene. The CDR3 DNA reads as TGTGCCAGCAGCCGTCGACTAGCGGGAGTATATTCCCCAGGCACAGATACGCAGTATTTT. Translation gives CASSRRLAGVYSPGTDTQYF. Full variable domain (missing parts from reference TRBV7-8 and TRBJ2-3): GAGVSQSPRYKVAKRGQDVALRCDPISGHVSLFWYQQALGQGPEFLTYFQNEAQLDKSGLPSDRFFAERPEGSVSTLKIQRTQQEDSAVYLCASSRRLAGVYSPGTDTQYFGPGTRLTVL.

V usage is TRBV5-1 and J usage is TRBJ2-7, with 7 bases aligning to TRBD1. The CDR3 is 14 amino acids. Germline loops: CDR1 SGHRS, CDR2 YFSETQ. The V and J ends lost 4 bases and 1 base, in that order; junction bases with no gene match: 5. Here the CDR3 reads CASSPGQFSYEQYF. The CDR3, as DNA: TGCGCCAGCAGCCCGGGACAGTTTTCCTACGAGCAGTACTTC.

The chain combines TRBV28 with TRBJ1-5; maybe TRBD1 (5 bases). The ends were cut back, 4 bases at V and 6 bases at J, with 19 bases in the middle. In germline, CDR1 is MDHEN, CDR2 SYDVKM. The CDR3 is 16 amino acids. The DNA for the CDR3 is TGTGCCAGCAGTTCCATCCAGGGAATATCGGCTCAGCCCCAGCATTTT. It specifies CASSSIQGISAQPQHF.

CDR3 loop: CASSGQISNQPQHF. The CDR3 DNA is TGTGCCAGTAGCGGACAGATTAGCAATCAGCCCCAGCATTTT. V gene TRBV19 combines with J gene TRBJ1-5; TRBD1 is a possible D gene (6 bases). V dropped 6 bases and J dropped 0 bases, with 9 bases sitting between them. The CDR3 has 14 residues. Per germline, CDR1 LNHDA and CDR2 SQIVND (reference sequence).

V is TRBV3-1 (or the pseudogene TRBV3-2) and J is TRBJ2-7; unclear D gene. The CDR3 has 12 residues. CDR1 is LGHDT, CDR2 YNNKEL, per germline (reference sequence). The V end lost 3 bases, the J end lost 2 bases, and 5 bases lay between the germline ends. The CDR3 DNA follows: TGTGCCAGCAGCCAGGTTGCCTACGAGCAGTACTTC. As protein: CASSQVAYEQYF.

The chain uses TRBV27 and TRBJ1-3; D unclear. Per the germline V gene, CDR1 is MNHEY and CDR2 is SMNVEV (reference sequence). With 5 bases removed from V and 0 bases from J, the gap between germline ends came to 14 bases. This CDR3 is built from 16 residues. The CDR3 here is CASSPNRVVSGNTIYF. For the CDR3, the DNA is TGTGCCAGCAGTCCTAACCGAGTAGTCTCTGGAAACACCATATATTTT.

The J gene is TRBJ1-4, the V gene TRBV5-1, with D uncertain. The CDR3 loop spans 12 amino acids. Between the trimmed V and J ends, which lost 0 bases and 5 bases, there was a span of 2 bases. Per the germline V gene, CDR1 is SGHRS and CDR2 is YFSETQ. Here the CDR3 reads CASSLANEKLFF. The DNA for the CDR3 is TGCGCCAGCAGCTTGGCAAATGAAAAACTGTTTTTT.

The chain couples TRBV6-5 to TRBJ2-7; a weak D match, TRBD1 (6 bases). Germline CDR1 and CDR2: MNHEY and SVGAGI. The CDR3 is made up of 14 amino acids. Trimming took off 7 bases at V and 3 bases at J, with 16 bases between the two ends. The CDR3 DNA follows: TGTGCCAGCATCCTCGAGACAGGACGCTACGAGCAGTACTTC. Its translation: CASILETGRYEQYF.

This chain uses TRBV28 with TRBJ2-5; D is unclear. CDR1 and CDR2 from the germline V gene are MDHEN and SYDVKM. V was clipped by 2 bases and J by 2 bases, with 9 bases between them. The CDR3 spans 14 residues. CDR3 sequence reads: CASSLKVAQETQYF. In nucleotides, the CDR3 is TGTGCCAGCAGTTTAAAGGTGGCACAAGAGACCCAGTACTTC. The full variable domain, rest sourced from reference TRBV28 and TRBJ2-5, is DVKVTQSSRYLVKRTGEKVFLECVQDMDHENMFWYRQDPGLGLRLIYFSYDVKMKEKGDIPEGYSVSREKKERFSLILESASTNQTSMYLCASSLKVAQETQYFGPGTRLLVL.

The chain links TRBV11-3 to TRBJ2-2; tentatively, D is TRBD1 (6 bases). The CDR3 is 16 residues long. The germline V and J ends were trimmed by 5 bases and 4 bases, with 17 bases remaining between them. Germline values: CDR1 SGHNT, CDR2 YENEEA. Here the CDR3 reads CASSLSWGRATGELFF. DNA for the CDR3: TGTGCCAGCAGCCTCTCATGGGGGCGGGCCACCGGGGAGCTGTTTTTT.

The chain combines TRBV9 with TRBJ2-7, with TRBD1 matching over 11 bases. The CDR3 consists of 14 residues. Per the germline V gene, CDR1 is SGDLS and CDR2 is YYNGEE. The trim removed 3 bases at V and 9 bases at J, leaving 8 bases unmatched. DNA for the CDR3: TGTGCCAGCAGCGGCGGGACAGGGGGTCTGAGGCAGTACTTC. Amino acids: CASSGGTGGLRQYF.